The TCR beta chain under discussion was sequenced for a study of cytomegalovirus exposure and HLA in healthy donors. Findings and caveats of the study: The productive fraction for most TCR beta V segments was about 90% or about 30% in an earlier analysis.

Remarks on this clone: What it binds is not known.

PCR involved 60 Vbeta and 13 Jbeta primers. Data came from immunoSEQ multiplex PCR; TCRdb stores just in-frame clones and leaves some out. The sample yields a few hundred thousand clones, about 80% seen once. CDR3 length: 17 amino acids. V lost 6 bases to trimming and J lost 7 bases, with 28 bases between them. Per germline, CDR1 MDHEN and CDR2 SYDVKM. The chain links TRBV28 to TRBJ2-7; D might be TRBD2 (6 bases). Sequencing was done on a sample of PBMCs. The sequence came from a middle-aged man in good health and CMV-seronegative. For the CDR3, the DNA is TGTGCCAGCAGCTCACACATGAAAGGGACTGGGGCTAAAGAGCAGTACTTC. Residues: CASSSHMKGTGAKEQYF.